This TCR beta chain was found in a study of T cell repertoires in cytomegalovirus infection. The overall study: Recently described HLA-C-restricted plus well-studied HLA-B-restricted CMV epitopes were used. In public TCR beta signatures, there were indications of both CMV infection and matching HLA type.

This clonotype was seen many times. What it binds is not known. Using its own MiXCR run on the reads, TCRdb lists one record per CDR3 protein. Among about 920,000 distinct CDR3 sequences listed, around 31% were seen once. CDR1 is ENHRY and CDR2 is SYGVKD in the germline V gene. V was shortened by 9 bases and J by 5 bases, with 19 bases between the two germline ends. The CDR3 sequence is 15 residues long. Sequenced here: cultured CD8+ T cells from PBMCs, sampled from culture after CMV antigen stimulation. This sequence originates from a human donor in good health (CMV status not recorded). Some clones in this sample may be carry-over from other donors' samples. This chain uses TRBV10-3 with TRBJ2-2, with D possibly being TRBD1 or TRBD2 (5 bases each). CDR3 sequence: CAILPNGARTGELFF. As DNA, the CDR3 is TGTGCCATACTCCCGAACGGGGCACGTACCGGGGAGCTGTTTTTT.